This T cell receptor beta chain was profiled in a study of radiation and T cells in renal cell carcinoma. Study overall: Nephrectomy followed 15 Gy stereotactic body radiation by 4 weeks. General study results and limits: Without pretreatment biopsies, baseline tumor clonotype presence was undetermined.

The germline V gene has CDR1 SNHLY and CDR2 FYNNEI. The CDR3 spans 14 residues. V dropped 5 bases and J dropped 2; count of bases not matched to a gene: 1. As concerns this clone: The antigen remains undetermined.

Sequenced by immunoSEQ multiplex PCR; TCRdb stores in-frame clones only, minus some. The sample yields 120,000 to 150,000 clones, 88% seen once. Time point given: baseline pretreatment blood. Treatment in this sample: 15 Gy SBRT to primary tumor, nephrectomy 4 weeks later. Serial blood draws occurred at baseline and 2 and 4 weeks post-SBRT. Clear cell pathology was present in this patient's renal cell carcinoma. This TCR came from a woman between 65 and 79 years old with renal cell carcinoma. The material sequenced was blood, taken from a patient whose treatment included radiotherapy and nephrectomy. This chain uses TRBV2 with TRBJ1-3; 9 nucleotides agree with TRBD1. DNA of the CDR3: TGTGCCAGCAGTCGGACAGGGGCTGGAAACACCATATATTTT. Its protein product is CASSRTGAGNTIYF.